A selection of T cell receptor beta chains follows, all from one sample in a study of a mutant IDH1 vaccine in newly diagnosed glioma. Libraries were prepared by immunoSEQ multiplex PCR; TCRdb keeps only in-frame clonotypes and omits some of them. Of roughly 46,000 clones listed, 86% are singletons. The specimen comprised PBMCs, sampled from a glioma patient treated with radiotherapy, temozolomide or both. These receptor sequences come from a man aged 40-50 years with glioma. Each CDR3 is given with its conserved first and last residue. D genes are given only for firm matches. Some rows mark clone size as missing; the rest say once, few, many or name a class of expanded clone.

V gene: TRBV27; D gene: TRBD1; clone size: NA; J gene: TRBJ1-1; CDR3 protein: CASRVQGARSEAFF; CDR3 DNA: TGTGCCAGCAGGGTACAGGGGGCGCGCTCTGAAGCTTTCTTT
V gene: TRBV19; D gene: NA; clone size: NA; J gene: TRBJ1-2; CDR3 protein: CASTPGLPLYGYTF; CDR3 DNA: TGTGCCAGTACCCCGGGACTCCCTCTCTATGGCTACACCTTC
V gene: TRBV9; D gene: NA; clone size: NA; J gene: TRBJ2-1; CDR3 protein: CASSVGLSGEQFF; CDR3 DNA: TGTGCCAGCAGCGTAGGATTGAGCGGTGAGCAGTTCTTC
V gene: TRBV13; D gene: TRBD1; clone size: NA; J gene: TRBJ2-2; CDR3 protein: CASSLGDRDTGELFF; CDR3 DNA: TGTGCCAGCAGCTTAGGGGACAGGGACACCGGGGAGCTGTTTTTT
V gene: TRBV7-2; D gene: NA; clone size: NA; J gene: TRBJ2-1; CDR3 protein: CASSLVAGGYNEQFF; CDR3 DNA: TGTGCCAGCAGCTTAGTGGCGGGCGGATACAATGAGCAGTTCTTC
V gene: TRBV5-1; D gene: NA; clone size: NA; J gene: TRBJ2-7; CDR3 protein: CASSANQGGGYEQYF; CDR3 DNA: TGCGCCAGCAGCGCAAACCAGGGGGGGGGCTACGAGCAGTACTTC
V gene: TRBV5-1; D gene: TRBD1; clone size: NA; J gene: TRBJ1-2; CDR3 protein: CASSLGPGGPYGYTF; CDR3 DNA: TGCGCCAGCAGCTTGGGCCCAGGGGGCCCCTATGGCTACACCTTC
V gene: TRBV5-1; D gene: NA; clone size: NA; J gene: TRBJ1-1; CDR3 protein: CASSAGTNPEAFF; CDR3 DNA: TGCGCCAGCAGCGCCGGGACCAATCCTGAAGCTTTCTTT
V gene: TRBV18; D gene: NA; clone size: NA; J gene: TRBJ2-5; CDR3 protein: CASSRGTPVVQETQYF; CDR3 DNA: TGTGCCAGCTCCCGGGGCACCCCAGTGGTACAAGAGACCCAGTACTTC
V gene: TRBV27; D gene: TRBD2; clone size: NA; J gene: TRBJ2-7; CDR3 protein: CASSLLAGGHEQYF; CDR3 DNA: TGTGCCAGCAGTCTACTAGCGGGAGGGCACGAGCAGTACTTC
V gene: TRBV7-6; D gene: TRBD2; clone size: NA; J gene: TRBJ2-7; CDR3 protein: CASSQRLAQEQYF; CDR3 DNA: TGTGCCAGCAGCCAGAGACTAGCGCAGGAGCAGTACTTC
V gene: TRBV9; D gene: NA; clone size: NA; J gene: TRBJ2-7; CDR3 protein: CASSGQDYEQYF; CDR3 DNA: TGTGCCAGCAGCGGACAAGACTACGAGCAGTACTTC
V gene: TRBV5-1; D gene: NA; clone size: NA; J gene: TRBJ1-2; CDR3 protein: CASSRNREAGYTF; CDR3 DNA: TGCGCCAGCAGCCGGAACAGGGAGGCAGGCTACACCTTC
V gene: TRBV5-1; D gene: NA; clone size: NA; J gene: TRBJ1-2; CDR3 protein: CASSSVGAPYGYTF; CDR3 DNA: TGCGCCAGCAGCAGTGTAGGGGCTCCCTATGGCTACACCTTC
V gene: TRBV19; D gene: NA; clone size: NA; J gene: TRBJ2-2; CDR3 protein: CASSPTQGRIGTGELFF; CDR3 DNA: TGTGCCAGTAGTCCTACACAGGGGAGGATCGGGACCGGGGAGCTGTTTTTT
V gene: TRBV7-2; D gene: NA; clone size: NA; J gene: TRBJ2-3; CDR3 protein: CASSFVGAGTDTQYF; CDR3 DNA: TGTGCCAGCAGCTTTGTGGGAGCGGGCACAGATACGCAGTATTTT
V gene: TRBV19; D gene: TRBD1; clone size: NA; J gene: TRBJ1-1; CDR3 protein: CASSIHRGAGSTEAFF; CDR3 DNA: TGTGCCAGTAGTATTCACAGGGGCGCGGGAAGCACTGAAGCTTTCTTT
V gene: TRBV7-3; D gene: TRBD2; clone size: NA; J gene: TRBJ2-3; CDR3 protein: CASSSSGQRDTQYF; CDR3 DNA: TGTGCCAGCAGTTCTAGCGGGCAAAGAGATACGCAGTATTTT
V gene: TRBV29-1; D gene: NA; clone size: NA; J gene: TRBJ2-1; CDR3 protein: CSGGEDEQFF; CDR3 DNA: TGCAGCGGAGGGGAGGATGAGCAGTTCTTC
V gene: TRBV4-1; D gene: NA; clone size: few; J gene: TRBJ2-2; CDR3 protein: CASGETGTGELFF; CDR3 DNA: TGCGCCAGCGGAGAAACAGGGACCGGGGAGCTGTTTTTT
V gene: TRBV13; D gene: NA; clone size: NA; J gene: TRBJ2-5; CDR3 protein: CASSSIGAETQYF; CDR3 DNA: TGTGCCAGCAGCTCAATCGGGGCGGAGACCCAGTACTTC
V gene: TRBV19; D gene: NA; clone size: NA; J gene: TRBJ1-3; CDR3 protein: CASSITGTGNTIYF; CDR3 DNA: TGTGCCAGTAGTATAACAGGCACTGGAAACACCATATATTTT
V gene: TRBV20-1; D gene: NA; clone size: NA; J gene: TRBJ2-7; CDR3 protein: CSVVGSYEQYF; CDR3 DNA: TGCAGTGTTGTCGGGTCCTACGAGCAGTACTTC
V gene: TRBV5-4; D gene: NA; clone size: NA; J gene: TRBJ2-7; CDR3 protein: CASSLDGALREQYF; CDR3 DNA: TGTGCCAGCAGCTTGGATGGGGCGCTTCGGGAGCAGTACTTC
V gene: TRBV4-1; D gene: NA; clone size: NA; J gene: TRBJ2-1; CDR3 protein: CASSQDGGNYNEQFF; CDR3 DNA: TGCGCCAGCAGCCAAGATGGCGGTAACTACAATGAGCAGTTCTTC
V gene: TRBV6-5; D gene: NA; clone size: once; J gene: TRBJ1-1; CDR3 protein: CASSYKGSRTEAFF; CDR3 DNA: TGTGCCAGCAGTTATAAGGGGTCGCGCACTGAAGCTTTCTTT
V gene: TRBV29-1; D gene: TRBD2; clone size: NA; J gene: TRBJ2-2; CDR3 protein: CSVEDPTSGSANTGELFF; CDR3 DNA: TGCAGCGTTGAAGATCCCACTAGCGGGAGTGCGAACACCGGGGAGCTGTTTTTT
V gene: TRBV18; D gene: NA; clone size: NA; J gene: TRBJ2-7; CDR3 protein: CASSKVGGAAGNEQYF; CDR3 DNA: TGTGCCAGCTCAAAGGTCGGGGGCGCGGCCGGGAACGAGCAGTACTTC
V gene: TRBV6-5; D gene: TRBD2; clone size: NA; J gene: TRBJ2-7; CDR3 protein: CASSYALAGHYEQYF; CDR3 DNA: TGTGCCAGCAGTTACGCCCTAGCGGGACACTACGAGCAGTACTTC
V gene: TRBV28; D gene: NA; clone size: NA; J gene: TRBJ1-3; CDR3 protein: CASSLPPGSTGNTIYF; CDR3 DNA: TGTGCCAGCAGTTTACCCCCAGGGTCGACTGGAAACACCATATATTTT
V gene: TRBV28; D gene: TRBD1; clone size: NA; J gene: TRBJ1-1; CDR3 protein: CASSPDRVNTEAFF; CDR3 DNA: TGTGCCAGCAGCCCCGACAGGGTGAACACTGAAGCTTTCTTT
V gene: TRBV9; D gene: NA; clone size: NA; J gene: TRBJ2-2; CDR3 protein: CASSGSTGELFF; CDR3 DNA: TGTGCCAGCAGCGGGTCCACCGGGGAGCTGTTTTTT
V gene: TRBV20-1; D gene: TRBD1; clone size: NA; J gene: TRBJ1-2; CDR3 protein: CSARLGQGVTF; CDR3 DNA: TGCAGTGCTAGACTCGGACAGGGAGTCACCTTC
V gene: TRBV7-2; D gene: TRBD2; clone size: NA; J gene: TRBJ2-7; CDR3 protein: CASSLETSGLYEQYF; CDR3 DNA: TGTGCCAGCAGCTTAGAAACTAGCGGGCTCTACGAGCAGTACTTC
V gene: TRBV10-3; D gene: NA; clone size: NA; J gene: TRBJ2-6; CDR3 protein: CAISEGQPHSGANVLTF; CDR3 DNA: TGTGCCATCAGTGAGGGACAGCCTCACTCTGGGGCCAACGTCCTGACTTTC
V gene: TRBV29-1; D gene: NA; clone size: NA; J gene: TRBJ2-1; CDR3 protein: CSGDSFLYNEQFF; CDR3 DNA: TGCAGCGGTGACAGCTTCCTATACAATGAGCAGTTCTTC
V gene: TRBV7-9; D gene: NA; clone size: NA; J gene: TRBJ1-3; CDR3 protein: CASSLGGTIYF; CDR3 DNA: TGTGCCAGCAGCTTAGGCGGCACCATATATTTT
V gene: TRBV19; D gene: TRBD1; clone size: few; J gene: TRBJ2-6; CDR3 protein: CASSLQGAGANVLTF; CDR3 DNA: TGTGCCAGTAGTCTCCAGGGGGCTGGGGCCAACGTCCTGACTTTC
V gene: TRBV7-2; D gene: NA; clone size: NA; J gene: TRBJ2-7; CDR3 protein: CASSLTTVLGSYEQYF; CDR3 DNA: TGTGCCAGCAGCTTAACGACAGTCCTTGGGTCCTACGAGCAGTACTTC
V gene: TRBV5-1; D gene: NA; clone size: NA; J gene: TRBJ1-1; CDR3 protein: CASSRQEYNTEAFF; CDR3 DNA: TGCGCCAGCAGCCGACAGGAGTACAACACTGAAGCTTTCTTT
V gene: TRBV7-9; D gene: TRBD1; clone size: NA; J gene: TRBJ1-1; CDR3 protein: CASSRGDRGSHEAFF; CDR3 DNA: TGTGCCAGCAGCCGTGGGGACAGGGGGTCGCATGAAGCTTTCTTT
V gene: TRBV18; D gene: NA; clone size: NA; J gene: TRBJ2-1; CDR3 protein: CASSPRAGGTYNEQFF; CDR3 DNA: TGTGCCAGCTCACCACGGGCTGGCGGGACCTACAATGAGCAGTTCTTC
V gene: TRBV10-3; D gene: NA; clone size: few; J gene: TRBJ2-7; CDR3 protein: CAIRPGQSIYEQYF; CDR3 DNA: TGTGCCATCAGACCGGGACAATCAATCTACGAGCAGTACTTC
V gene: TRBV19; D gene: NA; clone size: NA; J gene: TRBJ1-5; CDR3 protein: CASSIPGLSDQPQHF; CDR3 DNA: TGTGCCAGTAGTATCCCGGGGTTGAGCGATCAGCCCCAGCATTTT
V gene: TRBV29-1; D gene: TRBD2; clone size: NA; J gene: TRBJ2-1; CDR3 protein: CSVGVRETYNEQFF; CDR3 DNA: TGCAGCGTTGGGGTGCGGGAGACCTACAATGAGCAGTTCTTC
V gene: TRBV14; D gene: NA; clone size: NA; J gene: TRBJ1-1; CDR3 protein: CASSQDGGQFTEAFF; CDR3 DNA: TGTGCCAGCAGCCAAGATGGGGGGCAATTCACTGAAGCTTTCTTT
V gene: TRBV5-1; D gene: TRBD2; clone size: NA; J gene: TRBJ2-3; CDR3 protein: CASSLLGGLAGLRTDTQYF; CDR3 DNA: TGCGCCAGCAGTTTGCTAGGAGGACTAGCGGGCCTACGCACAGATACGCAGTATTTT
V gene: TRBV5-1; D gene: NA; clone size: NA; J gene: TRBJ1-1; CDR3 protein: CASSLGDGNTEAFF; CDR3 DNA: TGCGCCAGCAGCTTGGGGGACGGTAACACTGAAGCTTTCTTT
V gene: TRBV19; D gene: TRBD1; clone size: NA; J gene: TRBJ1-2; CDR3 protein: CASSKDRNYGYTF; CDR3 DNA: TGTGCCAGTAGTAAGGACAGGAACTATGGCTACACCTTC
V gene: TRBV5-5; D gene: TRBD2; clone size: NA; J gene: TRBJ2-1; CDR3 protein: CASNKGLASGEQFF; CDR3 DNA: TGTGCCAGCAATAAGGGACTAGCGTCGGGTGAGCAGTTCTTC
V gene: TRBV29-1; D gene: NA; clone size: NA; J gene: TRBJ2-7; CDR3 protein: CSVAAPSYEQYF; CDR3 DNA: TGCAGCGTTGCCGCCCCTTCCTACGAGCAGTACTTC
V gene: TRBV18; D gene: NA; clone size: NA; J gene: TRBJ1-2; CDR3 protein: CASSPPADSNYGYTF; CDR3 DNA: TGTGCCAGCTCACCTCCCGCAGATTCTAACTATGGCTACACCTTC
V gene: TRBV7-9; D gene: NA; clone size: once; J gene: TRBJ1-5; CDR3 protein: CASSTSTGSNQPQHF; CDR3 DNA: TGTGCCAGCAGCACCTCGACAGGCTCGAATCAGCCCCAGCATTTT
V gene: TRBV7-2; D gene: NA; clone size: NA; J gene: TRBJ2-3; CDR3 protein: CASSLGAGFNTQYF; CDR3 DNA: TGTGCCAGCAGCTTAGGGGCAGGTTTTAATACGCAGTATTTT
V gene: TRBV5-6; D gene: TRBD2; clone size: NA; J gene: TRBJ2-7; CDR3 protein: CASSFSGRFYEQYF; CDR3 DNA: TGTGCCAGCAGCTTTAGCGGGAGATTCTACGAGCAGTACTTC
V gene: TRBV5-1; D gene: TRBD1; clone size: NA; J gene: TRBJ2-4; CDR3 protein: CASSGPGTGNIQYF; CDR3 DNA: TGCGCCAGCAGCGGGCCCGGGACAGGGAACATTCAGTACTTC
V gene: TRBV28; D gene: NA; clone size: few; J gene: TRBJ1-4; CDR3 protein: CASSSPRELFF; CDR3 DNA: TGTGCCAGCAGTAGCCCCCGGGAGTTGTTTTTT
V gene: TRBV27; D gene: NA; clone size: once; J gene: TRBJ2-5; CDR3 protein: CASSPIAGAVETQYF; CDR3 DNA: TGTGCCAGCAGTCCTATCGCAGGGGCGGTGGAGACCCAGTACTTC
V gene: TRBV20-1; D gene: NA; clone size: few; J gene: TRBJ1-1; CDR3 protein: CSARENTEAFF; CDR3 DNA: TGCAGTGCTAGAGAGAACACTGAAGCTTTCTTT